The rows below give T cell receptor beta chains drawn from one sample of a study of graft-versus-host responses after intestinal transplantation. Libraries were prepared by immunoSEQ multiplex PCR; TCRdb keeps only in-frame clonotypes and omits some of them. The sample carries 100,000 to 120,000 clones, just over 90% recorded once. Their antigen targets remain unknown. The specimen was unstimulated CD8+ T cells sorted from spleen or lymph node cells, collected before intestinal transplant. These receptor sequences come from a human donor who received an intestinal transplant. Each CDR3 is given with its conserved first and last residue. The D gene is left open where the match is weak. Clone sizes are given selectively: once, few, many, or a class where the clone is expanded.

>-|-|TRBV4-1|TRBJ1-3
CASSQDQRGRDTIYF
TGCGCCAGCAGCCAAGATCAACGCGGAAGGGACACCATATATTTT
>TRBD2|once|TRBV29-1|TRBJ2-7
CSVEGVAGAPSYEQYF
TGCAGCGTTGAAGGTGTAGCGGGAGCTCCCTCCTACGAGCAGTACTTC
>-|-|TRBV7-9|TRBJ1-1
CASSPETGQGTEAFF
TGTGCCAGCAGCCCCGAGACGGGTCAGGGAACTGAAGCTTTCTTT
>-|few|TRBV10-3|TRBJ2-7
CAISDGASYEQYF
TGTGCCATCAGTGATGGAGCCTCCTACGAGCAGTACTTC
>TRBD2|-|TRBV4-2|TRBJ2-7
CASSPREGGGYEQYF
TGTGCCAGCAGCCCCCGGGAGGGGGGAGGCTACGAGCAGTACTTC
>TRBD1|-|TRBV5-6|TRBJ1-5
CASSLTGGYNQPQHF
TGTGCCAGCAGCCTGACAGGGGGTTACAATCAGCCCCAGCATTTT
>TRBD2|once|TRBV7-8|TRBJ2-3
CASRGLAGGVDTQYF
TGTGCCAGCAGAGGTCTAGCGGGAGGAGTAGATACGCAGTATTTT
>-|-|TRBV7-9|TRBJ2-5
CASSPVSLQETQYF
TGTGCCAGCAGCCCCGTAAGCTTACAAGAGACCCAGTACTTC
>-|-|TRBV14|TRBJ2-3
CASSQDPFGTDTQYF
TGTGCCAGCAGCCAAGATCCCTTTGGCACAGATACGCAGTATTTT
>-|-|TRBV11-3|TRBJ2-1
CASSSNAREQFF
TGTGCCAGCAGCTCGAACGCTAGGGAGCAGTTCTTC
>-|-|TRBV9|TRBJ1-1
CASSVGADIMNTEAFF
TGTGCCAGCAGCGTAGGGGCAGACATTATGAACACTGAAGCTTTCTTT
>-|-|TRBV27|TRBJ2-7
CASSLSGLGRRYEQYF
TGTGCCAGCAGTTTATCTGGGCTGGGTAGAAGGTACGAGCAGTACTTC
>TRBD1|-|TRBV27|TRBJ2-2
CASSLGQAGELFF
TGTGCCAGCAGTTTGGGACAGGCCGGGGAGCTGTTTTTT
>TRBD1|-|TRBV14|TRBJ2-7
CASSHLDRGSYEQYF
TGTGCCAGCAGCCATTTGGACAGGGGATCCTACGAGCAGTACTTC
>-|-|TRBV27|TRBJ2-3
CASSVQGGIDTQYF
TGTGCCAGCAGTGTCCAAGGGGGTATAGATACGCAGTATTTT
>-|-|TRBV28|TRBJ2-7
CASSPENSYEQYF
TGTGCCAGCAGTCCCGAAAATTCCTACGAGCAGTACTTC
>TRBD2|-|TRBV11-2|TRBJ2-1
CASSAVAGDGNEQFF
TGTGCCAGCAGCGCAGTAGCGGGAGATGGGAATGAGCAGTTCTTC
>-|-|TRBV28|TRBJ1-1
CASSLGINTEAFF
TGTGCCAGCAGTTTAGGGATTAACACTGAAGCTTTCTTT
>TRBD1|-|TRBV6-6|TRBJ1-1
CASSETGVSTEAFF
TGTGCCAGCAGTGAGACAGGGGTGAGCACTGAAGCTTTCTTT
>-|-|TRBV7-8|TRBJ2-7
CASSTGFSSYEQYF
TGTGCCAGCAGCACAGGGTTCAGCTCCTACGAGCAGTACTTC
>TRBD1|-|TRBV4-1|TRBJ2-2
CASSQGDRGLTGELFF
TGCGCCAGCAGCCAAGGGGACAGGGGTCTGACCGGGGAGCTGTTTTTT
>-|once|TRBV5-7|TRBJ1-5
CASSFCRYPNSQPQHF
TGTGCCAGCAGCTTTTGTAGGTACCCCAATAGTCAGCCCCAGCATTTT
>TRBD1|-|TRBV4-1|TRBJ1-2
CASSQTWYRGNYGYTF
TGCGCCAGCAGCCAAACGTGGTACAGGGGCAACTATGGCTACACCTTC
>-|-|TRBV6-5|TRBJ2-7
CASSSRDRPLDEQYF
TGTGCCAGCAGTTCCCGGGACCGCCCGTTAGACGAGCAGTACTTC
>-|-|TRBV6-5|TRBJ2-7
CASSYSMTTYEQYF
TGTGCCAGCAGTTACTCGATGACAACCTACGAGCAGTACTTC
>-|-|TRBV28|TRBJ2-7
CASSPVGQNFYEQYF
TGTGCCAGCAGTCCCGTAGGACAGAACTTCTATGAGCAGTACTTC
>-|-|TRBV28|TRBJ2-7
CASSFGRRVRFLDEQYF
TGTGCCAGCAGTTTCGGTAGGAGGGTAAGGTTCCTGGATGAGCAGTACTTC
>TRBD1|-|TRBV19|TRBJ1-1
CATKQGLSEAFF
TGTGCCACAAAACAGGGGTTAAGTGAAGCTTTCTTT
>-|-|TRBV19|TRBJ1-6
CASSPSQGEESYNSPLHF
TGTGCCAGTAGTCCATCCCAAGGGGAGGAGTCCTATAATTCACCCCTCCACTTT
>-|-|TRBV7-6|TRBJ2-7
CASSFGTPDYEQYF
TGTGCCAGCAGCTTCGGGACACCGGACTACGAGCAGTACTTC
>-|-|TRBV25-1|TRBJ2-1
CASSESGTFHWQFF
TGTGCCAGCAGTGAATCCGGGACATTTCATTGGCAGTTCTTC